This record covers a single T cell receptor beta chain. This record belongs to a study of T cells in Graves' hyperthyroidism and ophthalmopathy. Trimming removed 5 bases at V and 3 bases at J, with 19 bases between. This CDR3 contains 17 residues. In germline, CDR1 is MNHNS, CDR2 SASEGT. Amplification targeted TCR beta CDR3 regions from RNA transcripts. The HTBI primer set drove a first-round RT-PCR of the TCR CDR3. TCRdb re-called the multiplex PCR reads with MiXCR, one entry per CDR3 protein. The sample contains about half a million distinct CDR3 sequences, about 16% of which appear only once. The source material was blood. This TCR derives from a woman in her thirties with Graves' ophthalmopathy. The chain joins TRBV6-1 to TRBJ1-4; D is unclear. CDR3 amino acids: CASSLYLLSTANEKLFF. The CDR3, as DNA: TGTGCCAGCAGTCTATACCTCTTGAGTACGGCTAATGAAAAACTGTTTTTT.